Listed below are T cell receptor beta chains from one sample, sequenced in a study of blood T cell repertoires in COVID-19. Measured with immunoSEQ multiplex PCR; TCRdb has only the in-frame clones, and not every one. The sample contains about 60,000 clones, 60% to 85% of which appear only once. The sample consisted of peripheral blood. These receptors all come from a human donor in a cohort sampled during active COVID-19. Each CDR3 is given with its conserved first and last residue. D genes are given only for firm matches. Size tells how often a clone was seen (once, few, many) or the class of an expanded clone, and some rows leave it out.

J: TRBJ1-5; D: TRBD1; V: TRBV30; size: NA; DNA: TGTGCCTGGAGCGCGACAGGGCTTGGAAATCAGCCCCAGCATTTT; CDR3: CAWSATGLGNQPQHF
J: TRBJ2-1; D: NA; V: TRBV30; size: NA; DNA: TGTGCCTGGAGTGTTAGGTTTCAGGGCCGGACCAACAATGAGCAGTTCTTC; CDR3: CAWSVRFQGRTNNEQFF
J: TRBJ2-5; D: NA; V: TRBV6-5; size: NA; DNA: TGTGCCAGCAGTTACCGTGGCACGCAAGAGACCCAGTACTTC; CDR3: CASSYRGTQETQYF
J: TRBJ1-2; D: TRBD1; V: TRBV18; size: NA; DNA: TGTGCCAGCTCACGGGACAGGGGGCTAGTCACCTTC; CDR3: CASSRDRGLVTF
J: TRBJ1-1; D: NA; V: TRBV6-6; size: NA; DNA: TGTGCCAGCAGGGCCCGGGGGAACACTGAAGCTTTCTTT; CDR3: CASRARGNTEAFF
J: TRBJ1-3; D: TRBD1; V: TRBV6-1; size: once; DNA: TGTGCCAGCAGTGTCCGGACAGGGCTCAATATTGGAAACACCATATATTTT; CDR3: CASSVRTGLNIGNTIYF
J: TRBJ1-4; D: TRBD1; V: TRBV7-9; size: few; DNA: TGTGCCAGCAGCTTCGATCCGAGACAGGGGAGGGAAAAACTGTTTTTT; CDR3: CASSFDPRQGREKLFF
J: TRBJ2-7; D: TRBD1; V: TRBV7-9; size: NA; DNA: TGTGCCAGCAGCCGCTTACCTTTACCGGGACAGGGATCCTACGAGCAGTACTTC; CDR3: CASSRLPLPGQGSYEQYF
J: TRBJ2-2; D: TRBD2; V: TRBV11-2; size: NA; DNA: TGTGCCAGCAGCTTCCGGACTAGCGGAAACACCGGGGAGCTGTTTTTT; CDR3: CASSFRTSGNTGELFF
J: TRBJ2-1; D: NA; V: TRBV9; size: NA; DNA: TGTGCCAGCAGCGGAGGATCAGGGGTCTCCTACAATGAGCAGTTCTTC; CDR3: CASSGGSGVSYNEQFF
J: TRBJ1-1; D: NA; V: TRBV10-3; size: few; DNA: TGTGCCATCCGGGGAGGGCCAAAAGATACTGAAGCTTTCTTT; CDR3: CAIRGGPKDTEAFF
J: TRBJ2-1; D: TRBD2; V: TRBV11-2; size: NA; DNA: TGTGCCAGCAGCTCCAATCGGGGACTATGGTACAATGAGCAGTTCTTC; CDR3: CASSSNRGLWYNEQFF
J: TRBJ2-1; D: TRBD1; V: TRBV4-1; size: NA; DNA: TGCGCCAGCAGCCCCGACAGGGGCCCTAGGGGTGAGCAGTTCTTC; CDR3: CASSPDRGPRGEQFF
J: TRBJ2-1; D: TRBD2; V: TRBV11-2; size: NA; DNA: TGTGCCAGCAGTCCGGGGAGCGGGGCGGATCAGTTCTTC; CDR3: CASSPGSGADQFF
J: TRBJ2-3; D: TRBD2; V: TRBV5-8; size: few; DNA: TGTGCCAGCAGCTTGGGACTAGCGGGAGGGACGTCAGATACGCAGTATTTT; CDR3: CASSLGLAGGTSDTQYF
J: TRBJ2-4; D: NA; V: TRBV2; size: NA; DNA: TGTGCCAGCAGCGCAGGGTTAACCAAAAACATTCAGTACTTC; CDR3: CASSAGLTKNIQYF
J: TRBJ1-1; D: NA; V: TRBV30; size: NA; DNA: TGTGCCTGCATGTCCCGGGACATCATGAACACTGAAGCTTTCTTT; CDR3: CACMSRDIMNTEAFF
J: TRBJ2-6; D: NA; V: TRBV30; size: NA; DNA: TGTGCCTGGAGTGTACTTTCCTCTGGGGCCAACGTCCTGACTTTC; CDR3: CAWSVLSSGANVLTF
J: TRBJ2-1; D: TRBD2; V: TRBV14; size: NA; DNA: TGTGCCAGCGGGCCGGCTAGCGGTCACAATGAGCAGTTCTTC; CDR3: CASGPASGHNEQFF
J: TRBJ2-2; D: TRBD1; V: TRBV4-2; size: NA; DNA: TGTGCCAGCAGCCAACAGCCGGGACAGGGGGGTGGCGGGGAGCTGTTTTTT; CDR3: CASSQQPGQGGGGELFF
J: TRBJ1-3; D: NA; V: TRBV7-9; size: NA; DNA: TGTGCCAGCAGCTGGCAAGTCTCTGGAAACACCATATATTTT; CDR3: CASSWQVSGNTIYF
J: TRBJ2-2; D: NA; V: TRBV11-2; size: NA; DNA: TGTGCCAGCAGCTCCCAGGAGGCCGGGGAGCTGTTTTTT; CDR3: CASSSQEAGELFF